What follows are 25 T cell receptor beta chains derived from one specimen sequenced in a study of cytomegalovirus exposure and HLA in healthy donors. Use of 60 Vbeta and 13 Jbeta primers characterized the PCR. TCRdb's table, derived via immunoSEQ multiplex PCR, lists solely in-frame clones and lacks some. The sample records 150,000 to 200,000 clones, 81% being singletons. Sequenced sample: PBMCs. Every receptor here comes from a woman younger than 30 in good health and CMV-seropositive.

This clone is a singleton in its sample. The rearrangement uses TRBV27 and TRBJ1-2; 10 nucleotides line up with TRBD1. J lost 4 bases, V lost 1 base, and 6 bases had no gene match. This CDR3 contains 16 residues. CDR1 is MNHEY and CDR2 is SMNVEV in the germline V gene (reference sequence). DNA of the CDR3: TGTGCCAGCAGTTTATACGGGACAGGGGACTTCTATGGCTACACCTTC. Amino acid sequence: CASSLYGTGDFYGYTF.

The chain recombines TRBV18 with TRBJ1-4; 7 bases agree with TRBD1. This CDR3 is 15 amino acids long. Trimming at V came to 2 bases and at J to 5 bases, leaving 5 bases not matched to a gene. The germline V gene encodes CDR1 KGHSH and CDR2 LQKENI. This chain's CDR3 is CASSPSGTENEKLFF. The CDR3 DNA reads as TGTGCCAGCTCACCATCCGGGACAGAAAATGAAAAACTGTTTTTT.

The chain recombines TRBV6-1 with TRBJ1-2, with TRBD1 identical over 12 bases. From germline, CDR1 is MNHNS and CDR2 SASEGT. The CDR3 is 17 residues long. With 4 bases clipped from V and 7 bases from J, the junction kept 13 bases outside the gene matches. The CDR3 sequence is CASSVNLPGQGALGYTF. The CDR3 DNA reads as TGTGCCAGCAGTGTGAACCTTCCGGGACAGGGGGCGCTTGGCTACACCTTC.

V gene TRBV29-1 combines with J gene TRBJ2-2; 8 bases align to TRBD1. CDR3 length: 14 residues. Germline CDR1 is SQVTM and CDR2 is ANQGSEA. V lost 4 bases and J lost 1; bases outside the gene matches: 2. The CDR3 spells CSVGTGGNTGELFF. For the CDR3, the DNA is TGCAGCGTTGGTACAGGGGGGAACACCGGGGAGCTGTTTTTT.

The V gene is TRBV19, the J gene TRBJ2-3; perhaps TRBD1 as D (6 bases). In germline, CDR1 is LNHDA, CDR2 SQIVND (reference sequence). Trimming removed 1 base at V and 4 bases at J, with 12 bases between. The CDR3 totals 15 residues. The DNA of the CDR3 is TGTGCCAGTAGTATAGGGTTAGGGGGTGCAGATACGCAGTATTTT. This gives the protein CASSIGLGGADTQYF.

V usage is TRBV5-1 and J usage is TRBJ2-3; 12 bases line up with TRBD2. The CDR3 loop spans 16 amino acids. The V gene's germline CDR1 is SGHRS and CDR2 YFSETQ. The ends lost 3 bases at V and 1 base at J; junction bases unmatched: 3. DNA of the CDR3: TGCGCCAGCAGCTCCAGGACTAGCGGGGGCACAGATACGCAGTATTTT. Translation: CASSSRTSGGTDTQYF.

The rearrangement joins TRBV5-4 to TRBJ2-1; TRBD2 matches at 9 bases. CDR3 length equals 13 residues. From germline, CDR1 is SGHNT and CDR2 YYREEE (reference sequence). CDR3 nucleotide sequence: TGTGCAGCTGCGGCGGGGGGGGCCATTCAGCAGTTCTTC. The encoded protein is CAAAAGGAIQQFF.

This chain connects TRBV7-2 to TRBJ1-2, with a tentative D call TRBD1 (5 bases). Trimming took off 2 bases at V and 7 bases at J, with 8 bases between the two ends. The CDR3 runs to 12 residues. CDR1 is SGHTA and CDR2 is FQGNSA in the germline V gene. The CDR3 is CASSLIGGGYTF. As DNA, the CDR3 is TGTGCCAGCAGCTTAATCGGGGGTGGCTACACCTTC.

J is TRBJ1-2 and V is TRBV7-9; 7 nucleotides agree with TRBD1. The trim removed 5 bases at V and 3 bases at J, leaving 15 bases unmatched. The CDR3 runs 17 residues. Germline CDR1 reads SEHNR; CDR2 reads FQNEAQ (reference sequence). The CDR3 loop reads CASSRKITGAEDYGYTF. The CDR3 bases are TGTGCCAGCAGCCGGAAAATAACAGGGGCAGAGGACTATGGCTACACCTTC.

The chain employs TRBV5-6 and TRBJ2-7, with D unclear. The CDR3 length is 16 residues. Germline CDR1 reads SGHDT; CDR2 reads YYEEEE. V was shortened by 1 base and J by 1 base, with 15 bases between the two germline ends. CDR3 coding DNA: TGTGCCAGCAGCTTGCTAGTGGTGAGGAAATCCTACGAGCAGTACTTC. This gives the protein CASSLLVVRKSYEQYF.

The chain uses TRBV5-1 and TRBJ2-3; weak D call: TRBD2 (6 bases). The CDR3 runs 14 residues. Germline V gene sequence: CDR1 SGHRS, CDR2 YFSETQ. V was shortened by 4 bases and J by 4 bases, with 13 bases between the two germline ends. The DNA of the CDR3 is TGCGCCAGCAGCCTACCCCTAGCGTCAGATACGCAGTATTTT. As protein: CASSLPLASDTQYF.

This sequence joins TRBV19 and TRBJ2-3, with D possibly matching TRBD2 (7 bases). V was pared by 1 base and J by 6 bases, with 14 bases between. The CDR3 extends over 15 amino acids. Germline-derived CDR1 and CDR2 are LNHDA and SQIVND (reference sequence). The CDR3 here is CASSIGVRGADTQYF. CDR3 bases: TGTGCCAGTAGTATAGGCGTACGGGGGGCCGATACGCAGTATTTT.

In this sample, this clone turned up once. CDR3 in amino acids: CASSLAAEDDYNSPLHF. In DNA form, the CDR3 reads TGTGCCAGCAGCTTGGCGGCGGAAGACGACTATAATTCACCCCTCCACTTT. The chain joins TRBV5-6 to TRBJ1-6; D is ambiguous. This CDR3 spans 17 amino acids. CDR1 is SGHDT, CDR2 YYEEEE, per germline. Trimming left V 0 bases short and J 3 bases short, with 13 bases between.

The chain recombines TRBV2 with TRBJ2-1, with D possibly being TRBD1 (5 bases). CDR3 size: 16 residues. Germline-derived CDR1 and CDR2 are SNHLY and FYNNEI. The V end lost 8 bases, the J end lost 7 bases, and 24 bases lay between the germline ends. In DNA form, the CDR3 reads TGTGCCAGCGGCACAACAGGAAGGGGAAAACCAAATGAGCAGTTCTTC. Encoded protein: CASGTTGRGKPNEQFF.

This sequence joins TRBV27 and TRBJ1-2; maybe TRBD1 (5 bases). Trimming took off 0 bases at V and 5 bases at J, with 13 bases between the two ends. CDR3 length: 15 amino acids. CDR1 is MNHEY and CDR2 is SMNVEV in the germline V gene (reference sequence). In DNA, the CDR3 is TGTGCCAGCAGTTTATCTATTGGGGCCGCGTATGGCTACACCTTC. This translates into CASSLSIGAAYGYTF.

V gene TRBV7-9 combines with J gene TRBJ2-2; TRBD2 is a possible D gene (6 bases). The V and J ends lost 11 bases and 6 bases respectively, with 19 bases between them. There are 14 residues in the CDR3. The germline CDR1 and CDR2 sequences are SEHNR and FQNEAQ (reference sequence). This CDR3 is CACNAGSRAGELFF. In nucleotides, the CDR3 is TGTGCCTGCAACGCCGGGAGTCGCGCCGGGGAGCTGTTTTTT.

This clone was picked up a small number of times. The rearrangement uses TRBV18 and TRBJ1-1; 7 bases fit TRBD1. V gave up 4 bases and J gave up 2 bases; unmatched junction bases: 1. Germline-derived CDR1 and CDR2 are KGHSH and LQKENI. The CDR3 spans 13 residues. CDR3 sequence reads: CASSRQGNTEAFF. CDR3 sequence (DNA): TGTGCCAGCTCACGACAGGGAAACACTGAAGCTTTCTTT.

The CDR3 reads CASSEGGGTDTQYF. For the CDR3, the DNA is TGTGCCAGCAGTGAAGGGGGGGGCACAGATACGCAGTATTTT. The gene calls are TRBV25-1 and TRBJ2-3; 7 nucleotides match TRBD2. The V segment lost 2 bases and the J segment 1 base; nucleotides outside the gene matches: 0. The CDR3 is made up of 14 amino acids. CDR1 MGHDK and CDR2 SYGVNS come from the germline V gene.

The chain couples TRBV9 to TRBJ2-3; possibly TRBD2 for D (6 bases). The CDR3 is made up of 17 amino acids. CDR1 and CDR2 from the germline V gene are SGDLS and YYNGEE. The V and J ends lost 0 bases and 3 bases respectively, with 17 bases between them. In DNA form, the CDR3 reads TGTGCCAGCAGCGTAGGGGTTGGGGGGTTTGAAACAGATACGCAGTATTTT. The encoded protein is CASSVGVGGFETDTQYF.

V gene TRBV6-5 combines with J gene TRBJ2-5, with 9 bases lining up with TRBD2. Looked up from germline, CDR1 is MNHEY and CDR2 is SVGAGI. This CDR3 has 15 residues. Trimming at V came to 4 bases and at J to 5 bases, leaving 8 bases not matched to a gene. DNA for the CDR3: TGTGCCAGCAGTTTGGCGCGGGGGGGAAGCGAGACCCAGTACTTC. Protein product: CASSLARGGSETQYF.

On this clone itself: The junction departs from germline at one end; a sequencing error may be responsible. The chain combines TRBV7-9 with TRBJ1-5; 9 bases match TRBD1. Germline assignment: CDR1 SEHNR and CDR2 FQNEAQ (reference sequence). This CDR3 is built from 15 residues. CDR3 DNA: TGTTCCAGCAGCTTAGGGACAGGGTCGGCCCGGCCCCAGCATTTT. Amino acid sequence: CSSSLGTGSARPQHF.

J is TRBJ2-3 and V is TRBV6-6; D possibly corresponds to TRBD1 (6 bases). The CDR3 has 16 residues. Germline V gene data show CDR1 as MNHNY and CDR2 as SVGAGI (reference sequence). V was pared by 6 bases and J by 2 bases, with 18 bases between. CDR3 nucleotide sequence: TGTGCCAGCAGGGATCAACCGGGACAAGACACAGATACGCAGTATTTT. This gives the protein CASRDQPGQDTDTQYF.

The chain joins TRBV6-5 to TRBJ1-6; the D gene is possibly TRBD1 (5 bases). CDR1 is MNHEY, CDR2 SVGAGI, per germline. The CDR3 runs 14 residues. The V gene lost 7 bases and the J gene lost 6 bases, with 13 bases spanning the gap. This chain's CDR3 is CASTTVGGNSPLHF. The CDR3, as DNA: TGTGCCAGCACCACGGTCGGGGGTAATTCACCCCTCCACTTT.

V gene TRBV5-1 combines with J gene TRBJ2-2; tentatively, D is TRBD2 (7 bases). The V end lost 4 bases, the J end lost 4 bases, and 17 bases lay between the germline ends. Per the germline V gene, CDR1 is SGHRS and CDR2 is YFSETQ. The CDR3 is 16 residues long. DNA for the CDR3: TGCGCCAGCAGCCGGAGGGGGGGGAGTATCACCGGGGAGCTGTTTTTT. Translation: CASSRRGGSITGELFF.

The chain recombines TRBV29-1 with TRBJ2-3; 8 nucleotides align to TRBD1. CDR1 SQVTM and CDR2 ANQGSEA come from the germline V gene. The length of the CDR3 is 12 residues. CDR3 bases: TGCACCTATGGGCAGGGGGCGGATACGCAGTATTTT. Translated: CTYGQGADTQYF.